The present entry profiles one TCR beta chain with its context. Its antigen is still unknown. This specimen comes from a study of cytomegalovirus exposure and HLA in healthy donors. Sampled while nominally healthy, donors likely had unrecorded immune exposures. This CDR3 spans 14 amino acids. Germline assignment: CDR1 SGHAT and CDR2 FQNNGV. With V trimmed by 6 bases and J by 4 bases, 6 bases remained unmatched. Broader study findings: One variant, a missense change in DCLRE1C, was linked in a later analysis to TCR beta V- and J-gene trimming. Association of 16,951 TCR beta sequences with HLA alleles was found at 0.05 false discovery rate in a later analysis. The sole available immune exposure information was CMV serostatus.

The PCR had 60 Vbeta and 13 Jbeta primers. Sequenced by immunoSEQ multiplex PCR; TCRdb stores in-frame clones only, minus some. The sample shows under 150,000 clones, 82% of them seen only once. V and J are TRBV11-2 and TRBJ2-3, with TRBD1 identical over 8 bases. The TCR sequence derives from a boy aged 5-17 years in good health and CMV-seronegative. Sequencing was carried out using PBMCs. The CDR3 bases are TGTGCCAGCAGTTCCCGGACAGGGCCAGATACGCAGTATTTT. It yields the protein CASSSRTGPDTQYF.